These 9 T cell receptor beta chains originate from one sample sequenced in a study of blood T cell repertoires in COVID-19. Profiling relied on immunoSEQ multiplex PCR, and the TCRdb table lists in-frame clones only, not all of them. The sample yields roughly 190,000 clones, around 89% seen once. The sequencing input was PBMCs or T cells enriched from blood (not recorded which). Source of these receptors: a young woman who had recovered from COVID-19.

The chain recombines TRBV6-5 with TRBJ1-1; possible D gene TRBD1, 6 bases. Germline V lookup: CDR1 MNHEY, CDR2 SVGAGI. Trimming pared 7 bases from V and 5 bases from J, leaving 17 bases between. CDR3 size: 14 residues. The DNA of the CDR3 is TGTGCCAGCATGGCAACAGGGCATCGGACTGAAGCTTTCTTT. Encoded protein: CASMATGHRTEAFF.

V is TRBV4-2 and J is TRBJ1-2; 7 bases match TRBD1. The V gene end was trimmed by 0 bases and the J gene end by 7 bases; junction bases not matched to a gene: 11. This CDR3 is 16 amino acids long. The germline V gene encodes CDR1 LGHNA and CDR2 YNFKEQ. In DNA form, the CDR3 reads TGTGCCAGCAGCCAAGAGGGGGACAGAGGGTTGCGTGGCTACACCTTC. Translated: CASSQEGDRGLRGYTF.

J is TRBJ2-7 and V is TRBV4-1; perhaps TRBD2 as D (6 bases). The CDR3 sequence is 16 residues long. V lost 0 bases to trimming and J lost 4 bases, with 16 bases between them. Looked up from germline, CDR1 is MGHRA and CDR2 is YSYEKL. In nucleotides, the CDR3 is TGCGCCAGCAGCCAAGACGGTCAGGGAGGTTTATACGAGCAGTACTTC. Its translation: CASSQDGQGGLYEQYF.

The V call is TRBV4-3, the J call TRBJ2-7, with a weak D call TRBD2 (5 bases). Trimming left V 0 bases short and J 9 bases short, with 15 bases between. This CDR3 is 14 amino acids long. The germline V gene encodes CDR1 LGHNA and CDR2 YSLEER. CDR3 nucleotides: TGCGCCAGCAGCCAAGATGGCGGAGGCCAGCGGCAGTACTTC. It yields the protein CASSQDGGGQRQYF.

The chain links TRBV3-1 (or the pseudogene TRBV3-2) to TRBJ1-1, with D tentatively TRBD1 (5 bases). The length of the CDR3 is 16 residues. Germline V gives CDR1 LGHDT, CDR2 YNNKEL (reference sequence). The germline V and J ends were trimmed by 4 bases and 1 base, with 16 bases remaining between them. The chain's CDR3 is CASSPILAGGNTEAFF. For the CDR3, the DNA is TGTGCCAGCAGCCCAATTCTAGCGGGGGGGAACACTGAAGCTTTCTTT.

The chain carries TRBV3-1 (or the pseudogene TRBV3-2) and TRBJ2-7; unclear D gene. CDR1 is LGHDT and CDR2 is YNNKEL in the germline V gene (reference sequence). Trimming took off 1 base at V and 3 bases at J, with 13 bases between the two ends. The CDR3 length is 15 residues. CDR3 in DNA: TGTGCCAGCAGCCAAGGAGGTAGCTCCCTCTACGAGCAGTACTTC. Translation gives CASSQGGSSLYEQYF.

The chain carries TRBV4-3 and TRBJ1-1, with D possibly matching TRBD1 (6 bases). The CDR3 is 15 amino acids. Germline V lookup: CDR1 LGHNA, CDR2 YSLEER. V was trimmed by 3 bases and J by 8 bases, leaving 19 bases between them. The CDR3 DNA sequence: TGCGCCAGCAGCCACCCCACGTTACAGGGAGGGGAAGCTTTCTTT. It yields the protein CASSHPTLQGGEAFF.

This clone was counted a single time. This chain links TRBV7-3 with TRBJ2-2; D remains ambiguous. Per the germline V gene, CDR1 is SGHTA and CDR2 is FQGTGA. The CDR3 has 14 amino acids. V was cut by 8 bases and J by 0 bases, with 10 bases left in between. The CDR3 here is CASRIAANTGELFF. For the CDR3, the DNA is TGTGCCAGCCGAATAGCCGCGAACACCGGGGAGCTGTTTTTT.

The chain carries TRBV13 and TRBJ2-7, with 12 bases matching TRBD2. This CDR3 is built from 15 residues. Germline V lookup: CDR1 PRHDT, CDR2 FYEKMQ (reference sequence). Germline trimming cut 5 bases from V and 5 bases from J; bases unmatched to any gene: 7. The CDR3 reads CASSPKTSGRHEQYF. CDR3 sequence (DNA): TGTGCCAGCAGCCCGAAAACTAGCGGGAGGCACGAGCAGTACTTC.